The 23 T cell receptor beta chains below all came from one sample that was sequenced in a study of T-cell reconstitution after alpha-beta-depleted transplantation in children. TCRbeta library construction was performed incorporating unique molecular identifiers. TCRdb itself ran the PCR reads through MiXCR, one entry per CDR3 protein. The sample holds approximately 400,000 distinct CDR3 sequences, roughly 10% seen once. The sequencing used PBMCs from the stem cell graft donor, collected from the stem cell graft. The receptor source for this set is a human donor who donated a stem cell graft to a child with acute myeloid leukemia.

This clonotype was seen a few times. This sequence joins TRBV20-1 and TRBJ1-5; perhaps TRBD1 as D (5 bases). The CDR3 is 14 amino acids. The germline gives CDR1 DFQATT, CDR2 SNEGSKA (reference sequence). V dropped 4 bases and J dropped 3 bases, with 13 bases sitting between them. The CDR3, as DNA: TGCAGTGCTACCCGGGGGGGTCCCAATCAGCCCCAGCATTTT. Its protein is CSATRGGPNQPQHF.

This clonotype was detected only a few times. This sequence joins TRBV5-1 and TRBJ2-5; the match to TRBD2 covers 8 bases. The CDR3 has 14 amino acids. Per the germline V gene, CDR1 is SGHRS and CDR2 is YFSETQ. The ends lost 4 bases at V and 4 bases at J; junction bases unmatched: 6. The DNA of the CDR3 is TGCGCCAGCAGCCGGGGGGGCCAGGGAGAGACCCAGTACTTC. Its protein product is CASSRGGQGETQYF. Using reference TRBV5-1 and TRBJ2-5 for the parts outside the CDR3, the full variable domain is KAGVTQTPRYLIKTRGQQVTLSCSPISGHRSVSWYQQTPGQGLQFLFEYFSETQRNKGNFPGRFSGRQFSNSRSEMNVSTLELGDSALYLCASSRGGQGETQYFGPGTRLLVL.

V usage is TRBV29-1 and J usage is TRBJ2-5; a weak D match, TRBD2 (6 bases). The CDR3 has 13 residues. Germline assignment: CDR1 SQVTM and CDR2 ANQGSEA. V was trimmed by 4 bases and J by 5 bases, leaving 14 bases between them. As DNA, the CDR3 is TGCAGCGTTGCTGGAGGGTCATTTGAGACCCAGTACTTC. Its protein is CSVAGGSFETQYF.

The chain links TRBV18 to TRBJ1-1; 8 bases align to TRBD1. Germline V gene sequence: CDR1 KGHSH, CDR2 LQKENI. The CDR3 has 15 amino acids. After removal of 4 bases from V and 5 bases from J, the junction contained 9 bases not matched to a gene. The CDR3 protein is CASSLGQGQKTEAFF. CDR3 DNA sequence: TGTGCCAGCTCACTCGGACAGGGTCAAAAAACTGAAGCTTTCTTT.

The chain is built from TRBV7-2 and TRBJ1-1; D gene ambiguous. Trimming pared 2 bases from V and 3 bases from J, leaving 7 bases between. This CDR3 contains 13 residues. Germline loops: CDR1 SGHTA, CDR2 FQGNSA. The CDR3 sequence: CASSLNSDTEAFF. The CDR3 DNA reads TGTGCCAGCAGCTTAAACTCGGACACTGAAGCTTTCTTT.

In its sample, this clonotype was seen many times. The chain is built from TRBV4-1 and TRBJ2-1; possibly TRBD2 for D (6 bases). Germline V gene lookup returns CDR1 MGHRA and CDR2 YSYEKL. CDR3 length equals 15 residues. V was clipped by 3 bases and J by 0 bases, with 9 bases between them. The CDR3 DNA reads TGCGCCAGCAGCCAGAGCGGGCCCTCCTACAATGAGCAGTTCTTC. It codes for CASSQSGPSYNEQFF.

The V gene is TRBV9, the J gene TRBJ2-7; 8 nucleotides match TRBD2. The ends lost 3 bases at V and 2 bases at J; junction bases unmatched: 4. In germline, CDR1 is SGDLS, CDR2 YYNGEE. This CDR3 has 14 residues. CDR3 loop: CASSGRGAPYEQYF. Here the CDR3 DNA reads TGTGCCAGCAGCGGGCGGGGGGCGCCCTACGAGCAGTACTTC.

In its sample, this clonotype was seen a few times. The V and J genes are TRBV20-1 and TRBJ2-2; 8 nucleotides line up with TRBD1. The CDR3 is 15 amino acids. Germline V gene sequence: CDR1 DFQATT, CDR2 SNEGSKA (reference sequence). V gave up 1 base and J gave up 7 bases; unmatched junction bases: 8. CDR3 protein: CSARGDRGKVGELFF. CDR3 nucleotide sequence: TGCAGTGCTAGAGGCGACAGGGGAAAGGTCGGGGAGCTGTTTTTT.

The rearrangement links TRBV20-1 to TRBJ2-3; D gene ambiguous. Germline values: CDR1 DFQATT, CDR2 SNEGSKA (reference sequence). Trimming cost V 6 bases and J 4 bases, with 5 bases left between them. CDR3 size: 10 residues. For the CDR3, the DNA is TGCAGTGCCGAGTCAGATACGCAGTATTTT. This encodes CSAESDTQYF.

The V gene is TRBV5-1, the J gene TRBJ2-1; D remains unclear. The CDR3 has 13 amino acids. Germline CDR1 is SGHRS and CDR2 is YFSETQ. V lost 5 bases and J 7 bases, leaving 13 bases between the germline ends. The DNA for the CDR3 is TGCGCCAGCAGTAACGATCTGTCGAATGAGCAGTTCTTC. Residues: CASSNDLSNEQFF.

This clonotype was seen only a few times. The CDR3 region is CASSDPGTSATGELFF. Written as DNA, the CDR3 is TGTGCCAGCAGCGACCCCGGGACTAGCGCTACCGGGGAGCTGTTTTTT. The genes are TRBV9 and TRBJ2-2; 10 bases line up with TRBD2. CDR1 SGDLS and CDR2 YYNGEE come from the germline V gene. Losses at the gene ends were 3 bases for V and 5 bases for J; bases not matched to a gene: 7. There are 16 residues in the CDR3.

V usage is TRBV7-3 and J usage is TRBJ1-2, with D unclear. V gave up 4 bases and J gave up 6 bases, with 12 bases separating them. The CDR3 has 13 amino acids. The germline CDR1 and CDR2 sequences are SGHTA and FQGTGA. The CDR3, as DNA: TGTGCCAGCAGCTCCAACAGAGGGAATGGCTACACCTTC. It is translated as CASSSNRGNGYTF. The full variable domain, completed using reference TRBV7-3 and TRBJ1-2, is GAGVSQTPSNKVTEKGKYVELRCDPISGHTALYWYRQSLGQGPEFLIYFQGTGAADDSGLPNDRFFAVRPEGSVSTLKIQRTERGDSAVYLCASSSNRGNGYTFGSGTRLTVV.

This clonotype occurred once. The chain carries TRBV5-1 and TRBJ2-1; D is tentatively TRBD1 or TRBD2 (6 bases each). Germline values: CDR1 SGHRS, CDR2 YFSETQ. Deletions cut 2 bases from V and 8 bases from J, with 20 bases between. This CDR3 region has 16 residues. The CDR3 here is CASSFGFRGVCDEQFF. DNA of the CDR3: TGCGCCAGCAGCTTTGGGTTTAGGGGGGTGTGCGATGAGCAGTTCTTC.

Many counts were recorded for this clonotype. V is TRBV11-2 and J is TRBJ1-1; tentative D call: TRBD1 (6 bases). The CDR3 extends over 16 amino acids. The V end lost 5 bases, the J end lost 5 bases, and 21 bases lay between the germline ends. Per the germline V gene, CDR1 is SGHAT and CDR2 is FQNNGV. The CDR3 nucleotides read TGTGCCAGCAGCCCCTCCGGGACACCCGGAGGAACTGAAGCTTTCTTT. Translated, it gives CASSPSGTPGGTEAFF.

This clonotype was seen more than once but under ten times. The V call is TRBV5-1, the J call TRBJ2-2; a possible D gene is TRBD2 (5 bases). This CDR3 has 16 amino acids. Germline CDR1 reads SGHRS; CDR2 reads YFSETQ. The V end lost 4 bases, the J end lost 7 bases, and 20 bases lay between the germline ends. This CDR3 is CASSLSRATGGGELFF. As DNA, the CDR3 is TGCGCCAGCAGCCTCTCCCGGGCCACCGGAGGCGGGGAGCTGTTTTTT.

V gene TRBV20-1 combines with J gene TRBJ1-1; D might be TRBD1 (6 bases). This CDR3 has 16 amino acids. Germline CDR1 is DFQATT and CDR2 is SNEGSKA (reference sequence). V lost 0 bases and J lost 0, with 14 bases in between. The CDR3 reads CSARDRLGGMNTEAFF. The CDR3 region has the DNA TGCAGTGCTAGAGATAGGTTGGGGGGCATGAACACTGAAGCTTTCTTT.

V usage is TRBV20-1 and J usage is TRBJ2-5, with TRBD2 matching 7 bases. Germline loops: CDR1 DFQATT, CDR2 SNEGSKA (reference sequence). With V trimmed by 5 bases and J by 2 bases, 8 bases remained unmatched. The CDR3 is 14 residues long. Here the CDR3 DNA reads TGCAGTGCTGCCCCCCCGCGGGGGCAAGAGACCCAGTACTTC. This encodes CSAAPPRGQETQYF.

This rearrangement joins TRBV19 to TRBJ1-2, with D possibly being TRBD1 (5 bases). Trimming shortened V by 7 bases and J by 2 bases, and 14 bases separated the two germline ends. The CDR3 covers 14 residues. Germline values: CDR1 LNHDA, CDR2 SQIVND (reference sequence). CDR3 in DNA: TGTGCCAGTACCCCTGGGACGGGGAACTATGGCTACACCTTC. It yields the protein CASTPGTGNYGYTF.

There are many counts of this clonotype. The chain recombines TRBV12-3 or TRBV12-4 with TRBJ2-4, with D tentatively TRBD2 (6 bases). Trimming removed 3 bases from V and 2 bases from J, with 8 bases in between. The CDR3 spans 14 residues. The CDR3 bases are TGTGCCAGCAGTTTGCGGGGTCCCAAAAACATTCAGTACTTC. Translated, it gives CASSLRGPKNIQYF.

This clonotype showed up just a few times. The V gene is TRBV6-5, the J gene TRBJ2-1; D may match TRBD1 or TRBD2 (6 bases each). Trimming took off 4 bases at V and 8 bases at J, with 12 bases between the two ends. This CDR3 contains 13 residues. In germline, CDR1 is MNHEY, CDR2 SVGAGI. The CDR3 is CASSWGRDHEQFF. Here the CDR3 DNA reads TGTGCCAGCAGTTGGGGGCGGGATCATGAGCAGTTCTTC.

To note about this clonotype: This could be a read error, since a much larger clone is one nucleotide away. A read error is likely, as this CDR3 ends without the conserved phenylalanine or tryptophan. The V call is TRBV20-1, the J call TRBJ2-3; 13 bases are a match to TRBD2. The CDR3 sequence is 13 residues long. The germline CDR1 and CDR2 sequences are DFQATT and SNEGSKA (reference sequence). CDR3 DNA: TGCAGCGGACTAGCGGGGGACACAGATACGCAGTATTCT. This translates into CSGLAGDTDTQYS.

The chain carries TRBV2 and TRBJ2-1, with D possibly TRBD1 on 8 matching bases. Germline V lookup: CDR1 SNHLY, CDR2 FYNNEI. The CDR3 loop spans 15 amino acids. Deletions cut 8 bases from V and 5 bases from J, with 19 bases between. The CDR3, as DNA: TGTGCCAGCGCAGAACAGGGGGAGGGAAACAATGAGCAGTTCTTC. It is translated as CASAEQGEGNNEQFF.

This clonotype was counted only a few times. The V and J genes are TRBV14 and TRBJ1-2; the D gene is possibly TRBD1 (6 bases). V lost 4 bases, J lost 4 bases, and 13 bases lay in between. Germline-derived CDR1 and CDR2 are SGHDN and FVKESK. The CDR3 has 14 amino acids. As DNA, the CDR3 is TGTGCCAGCAGCCCCCTCGGGGGCAGCTATGGCTACACCTTC. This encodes CASSPLGGSYGYTF. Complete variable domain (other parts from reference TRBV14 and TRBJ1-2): EAGVTQFPSHSVIEKGQTVTLRCDPISGHDNLYWYRRVMGKEIKFLLHFVKESKQDESGMPNNRFLAERTGGTYSTLKVQPAELEDSGVYFCASSPLGGSYGYTFGSGTRLTVV.